The 7 T cell receptor beta chains below all came from one sample that was sequenced in a study of shared clonotypes between healthy human individuals. Only in-frame clones appear in the TCRdb table, and some are missing; sequencing was by immunoSEQ multiplex PCR. This table has around 510,000 clones, around 76% appearing once. The sample comprised PBMCs. The origin of the receptors is a woman aged 40-49 years in good health. Some clones in this sample may be carry-over from other donors' samples.

The chain has TRBV9 and TRBJ2-2; 11 nucleotides match TRBD2. Unmatched junction bases numbered 7, after V lost 4 bases and J lost 2 bases. The germline gives CDR1 SGDLS, CDR2 YYNGEE. This CDR3 region has 17 residues. The CDR3 spells CASSSRLAGINTGELFF. Here the CDR3 DNA reads TGTGCCAGCAGCTCCAGACTAGCGGGAATAAACACCGGGGAGCTGTTTTTT.

This chain links TRBV30 with TRBJ2-2; 7 nucleotides align to TRBD1. This CDR3 contains 14 residues. The J segment lost 4 bases and the V segment lost 5 bases, leaving 7 bases of the junction unmatched. CDR1 GTSNPN and CDR2 SVGIG come from the germline V gene (reference sequence). CDR3 amino acids: CAWSTTGSTGELFF. Here the CDR3 DNA reads TGTGCCTGGTCTACGACAGGGAGCACCGGGGAGCTGTTTTTT.

The genes are TRBV29-1 and TRBJ2-3, with a weak D call TRBD2 (5 bases). Germline CDR1 and CDR2: SQVTM and ANQGSEA. Trimming removed 4 bases from V and 5 bases from J, with 13 bases in between. This CDR3 is built from 13 residues. CDR3 sequence (DNA): TGCAGCGTTGGACGGGGAACGCGAGATACGCAGTATTTT. Encoded protein: CSVGRGTRDTQYF.

This rearrangement joins TRBV21-1 to TRBJ1-2; the DNA was not used to check the table's D call, TRBD1. TRBV21-1 is shown as a pseudogene. The CDR3 is made up of 16 amino acids. In DNA, the CDR3 is TGTGCCAGCAGCAAGGCGGGACAGGGGGTTAACTATGGCTACACCTTC. As protein: CASSKAGQGVNYGYTF.

The chain recombines TRBV29-1 with TRBJ2-5; 8 positions agree with TRBD2. Germline trimming cut 4 bases from V and 5 bases from J; bases unmatched to any gene: 3. The CDR3 is 12 residues long. The germline gives CDR1 SQVTM, CDR2 ANQGSEA. DNA for the CDR3: TGCAGCGTTGGCGGGGGGTACGAGACCCAGTACTTC. Its translation: CSVGGGYETQYF.

The chain combines TRBV27 with TRBJ2-1; 9 bases agree with TRBD2. The ends lost 1 base at V and 7 bases at J; junction bases unmatched: 8. CDR1 and CDR2 from the germline V gene are MNHEY and SMNVEV (reference sequence). This CDR3 comprises 16 residues. The CDR3 DNA reads TGTGCCAGCAGTTTATTTTCCGGGACTAGCAAAAATGAGCAGTTCTTC. This gives the protein CASSLFSGTSKNEQFF.

The V call is TRBV18, the J call TRBJ1-4; TRBD1 aligns across 7 bases. Looked up from germline, CDR1 is KGHSH and CDR2 is LQKENI. The V and J ends lost 6 bases and 14 bases, in that order; junction bases with no gene match: 9. The CDR3 runs to 12 residues. The CDR3, as DNA: TGTGCCAGCTCCCCCACAGGGGACTTTCTGTTTTTT. It is translated as CASSPTGDFLFF.